These 18 T cell receptor beta chains share one sample of origin, sequenced in a study of cytomegalovirus exposure and HLA in healthy donors listed by TCRdb under 2017. The library was made by the immunoSEQ multiplex PCR assay. For the multiplex PCR, a mixture combining 60 forward primers for TCR Vbeta segments and 13 reverse primers for TCR Jbeta segments was used. TCRdb carries this immuneACCESS record with in-frame sequences only. Its versions omit some clonotypes, under half of them owing to an unresolved V gene in the studies checked, with the rest unexplained. For this sample there are 170,000 or so clones; about 78% appear just once. Clones ranked in the top ten supply 2% to 2.5% of the sample. Sequenced: PBMCs. These TCRs come from a man in his fifties or sixties in good health and CMV-seronegative.

The chain joins TRBV4-3 to TRBJ1-1; D unclear. The CDR3 spans 15 residues. Deletions cut 0 bases from V and 3 bases from J, with 11 bases between. Germline CDR1 is LGHNA and CDR2 is YSLEER. This CDR3 reads CASSQDLGWDTEAFF. CDR3 sequence (DNA): TGCGCCAGCAGCCAAGATCTAGGTTGGGACACTGAAGCTTTCTTT.

V and J are TRBV27 and TRBJ1-1; TRBD1 might be the D (6 bases). CDR1 is MNHEY and CDR2 is SMNVEV in the germline V gene (reference sequence). The CDR3 consists of 12 residues. With 10 bases removed from V and 2 bases from J, the gap between germline ends came to 11 bases. The CDR3: CATQTGNTEAFF. The CDR3, as DNA: TGTGCCACACAGACAGGAAACACTGAAGCTTTCTTT.

The CDR3 loop is CASSLQTGGAFF. The CDR3 DNA is TGTGCCAGCAGTTTACAGACAGGAGGAGCTTTCTTT. The J gene is TRBJ1-1, the V gene TRBV28; possible D gene TRBD1, 6 bases. The CDR3 extends over 12 amino acids. Trimming shortened V by 2 bases and J by 10 bases, and 11 bases separated the two germline ends. Germline-derived CDR1 and CDR2 are MDHEN and SYDVKM.

The chain couples TRBV7-6 to TRBJ2-3, with TRBD2 matching 9 bases. CDR1 SGHVS and CDR2 FNYEAQ come from the germline V gene. The J segment lost 8 bases and the V segment lost 5 bases, leaving 11 bases of the junction unmatched. The CDR3 contains 15 residues. DNA of the CDR3: TGTGCCAGCAGCCAGGGGGTAGCGGGGGTTGGTACGCAGTATTTT. Translating it yields CASSQGVAGVGTQYF.

In its sample, this clone was seen a few times. CDR3 sequence reads: CASSLRQGNTGELFF. The CDR3 DNA is TGTGCCAGCAGCTTAAGACAGGGGAACACCGGGGAGCTGTTTTTT. V usage is TRBV7-9 and J usage is TRBJ2-2, with 7 nucleotides matching TRBD1. This CDR3 has 15 amino acids. Germline lookup yields CDR1 SEHNR and CDR2 FQNEAQ (reference sequence). Losses at the gene ends were 2 bases for V and 1 base for J; bases not matched to a gene: 1.

The gene calls are TRBV27 and TRBJ1-2; TRBD1 is a possible D gene (5 bases). The CDR3 sequence is 15 residues long. CDR1 and CDR2 (germline): MNHEY, SMNVEV (reference sequence). V was shortened by 5 bases and J by 1 base, with 14 bases between the two germline ends. CDR3 region: CASSLGLGGNYGYTF. The CDR3 DNA sequence: TGTGCCAGCAGTCTGGGCTTGGGGGGTAACTATGGCTACACCTTC.

The J gene is TRBJ2-6, the V gene TRBV19, with 8 positions matching TRBD1. There are 18 residues in the CDR3. V lost 1 base to trimming and J lost 2 bases; unmatched junction nucleotides: 7. Germline-derived CDR1 and CDR2 are LNHDA and SQIVND (reference sequence). The CDR3 sequence is CASSIGRGQFAGANVLTF. The CDR3 nucleotides read TGTGCCAGTAGTATAGGCAGGGGGCAATTTGCTGGGGCCAACGTCCTGACTTTC.

Written as DNA, the CDR3 is TGTGCCAGCAGCTTAGCCAGGGAGGCCTCTGGGGCCAACGTCCTGACTTTC. This encodes CASSLAREASGANVLTF. The rearrangement links TRBV7-9 to TRBJ2-6; D perhaps matches TRBD2 (6 bases). Trimming took 0 bases from V and 0 from J, leaving 9 bases between them. The CDR3 length is 17 residues. Germline lookup yields CDR1 SEHNR and CDR2 FQNEAQ (reference sequence).

The genes are TRBV27 and TRBJ1-5, with a possible D match to TRBD1 (5 bases). Looked up from germline, CDR1 is MNHEY and CDR2 is SMNVEV (reference sequence). Trimming pared 3 bases from V and 5 bases from J, leaving 8 bases between. CDR3 length: 13 amino acids. CDR3 protein: CASSFRGDQPQHF. CDR3 in DNA: TGTGCCAGCAGTTTCCGGGGGGATCAGCCCCAGCATTTT.

The chain recombines TRBV28 with TRBJ1-4, with 7 bases fitting TRBD1. Germline lookup yields CDR1 MDHEN and CDR2 SYDVKM. This CDR3 contains 13 residues. The V segment lost 6 bases and the J segment 14 bases; nucleotides outside the gene matches: 12. Here the CDR3 DNA reads TGTGCCAGCAGCGACAGGGTAAGCTCGCGCCTGTTTTTT. Translation gives CASSDRVSSRLFF.

The sample holds a few counts of this clone. The chain recombines TRBV4-2 with TRBJ2-1; a weak D match, TRBD2 (5 bases). Trimming removed 1 base at V and 5 bases at J, with 12 bases between. Germline-derived CDR1 and CDR2 are LGHNA and YNFKEQ. CDR3 size: 15 residues. CDR3 in amino acids: CASSQVGGSNNEQFF. The CDR3 DNA is TGTGCCAGCAGCCAAGTTGGCGGGTCTAACAATGAGCAGTTCTTC.

The V call is TRBV30, the J call TRBJ2-3, with 9 bases identical to TRBD1. With V trimmed by 0 bases and J by 8 bases, 15 bases remained unmatched. Per germline, CDR1 GTSNPN and CDR2 SVGIG (reference sequence). This CDR3 spans 17 amino acids. DNA of the CDR3: TGTGCCTGGAGTGTCGGGTCGACAGGGGGTATAGAGGGTACGCAGTATTTT. This gives the protein CAWSVGSTGGIEGTQYF.

This clone showed up just once. The chain combines TRBV7-8 with TRBJ2-7; TRBD2 aligns across 15 bases. The CDR3 has 14 amino acids. CDR1 and CDR2 (germline): SGHVS, FQNEAQ. V lost 5 bases to trimming and J lost 7 bases; unmatched junction nucleotides: 3. CDR3 nucleotide sequence: TGTGCCAGCAGCCAAGGGACTAGCGGGAGGGAGCAGTACTTC. Protein sequence: CASSQGTSGREQYF.

Note on this clone: This sample also contains other DNA sequences that code for the same CDR3. The V and J genes are TRBV19 and TRBJ1-1, with 10 positions matching TRBD1. CDR1 is LNHDA, CDR2 SQIVND, per germline (reference sequence). The CDR3 runs to 14 residues. V shed 5 bases, J shed 5 bases, and the junction held 5 bases outside the gene matches. The CDR3 nucleotides are TGTGCCAGTAGTGGGACAGGGGAGGGAACTGAAGCTTTCTTT. Translation gives CASSGTGEGTEAFF. Full variable domain (remainder filled in from reference TRBV19 and TRBJ1-1): DGGITQSPKYLFRKEGQNVTLSCEQNLNHDAMYWYRQDPGQGLRLIYYSQIVNDFQKGDIAEGYSVSREKKESFPLTVTSAQKNPTAFYLCASSGTGEGTEAFFGQGTRLTVV.

The V and J genes are TRBV2 and TRBJ2-1; D might be TRBD1 (6 bases). This CDR3 spans 14 amino acids. Per the germline V gene, CDR1 is SNHLY and CDR2 is FYNNEI. V was pared by 1 base and J by 7 bases, with 11 bases between. The DNA for the CDR3 is TGTGCCAGCAGTGAAGACAGGGTGGGGAATGAGCAGTTCTTC. Protein sequence: CASSEDRVGNEQFF.

The J gene is TRBJ1-2, the V gene TRBV6-6; a weak D match, TRBD1 (5 bases). Germline CDR1 MNHNY, CDR2 SVGAGI (reference sequence). The CDR3 has 15 amino acids. Trimming stripped 5 bases from V and 0 bases from J, with 13 bases between. This chain's CDR3 is CASSQRGVPNYGYTF. The CDR3 DNA follows: TGTGCCAGCAGTCAGCGGGGGGTACCTAACTATGGCTACACCTTC.

The chain carries TRBV5-5 and TRBJ1-6; 8 bases match TRBD1. CDR1 SGHKS and CDR2 YYEKEE come from the germline V gene (reference sequence). Trimming removed 2 bases from V and 7 bases from J; junction bases left unmatched: 2. This CDR3 spans 14 amino acids. The CDR3 here is CASSLGQGNSPLHF. The CDR3 DNA follows: TGTGCCAGCAGCTTAGGACAGGGAAATTCACCCCTCCACTTT.

This clone has more than one count but fewer than ten. The CDR3 nucleotides read TGTGCCAGCAGCACCCGGACAGGGTTTAGCACAGATACGCAGTATTTT. Translation: CASSTRTGFSTDTQYF. The chain carries TRBV9 and TRBJ2-3; the match to TRBD1 covers 8 bases. This CDR3 is 16 amino acids long. CDR1 and CDR2 (germline): SGDLS, YYNGEE. Losses at the gene ends were 4 bases for V and 0 bases for J; bases not matched to a gene: 7.